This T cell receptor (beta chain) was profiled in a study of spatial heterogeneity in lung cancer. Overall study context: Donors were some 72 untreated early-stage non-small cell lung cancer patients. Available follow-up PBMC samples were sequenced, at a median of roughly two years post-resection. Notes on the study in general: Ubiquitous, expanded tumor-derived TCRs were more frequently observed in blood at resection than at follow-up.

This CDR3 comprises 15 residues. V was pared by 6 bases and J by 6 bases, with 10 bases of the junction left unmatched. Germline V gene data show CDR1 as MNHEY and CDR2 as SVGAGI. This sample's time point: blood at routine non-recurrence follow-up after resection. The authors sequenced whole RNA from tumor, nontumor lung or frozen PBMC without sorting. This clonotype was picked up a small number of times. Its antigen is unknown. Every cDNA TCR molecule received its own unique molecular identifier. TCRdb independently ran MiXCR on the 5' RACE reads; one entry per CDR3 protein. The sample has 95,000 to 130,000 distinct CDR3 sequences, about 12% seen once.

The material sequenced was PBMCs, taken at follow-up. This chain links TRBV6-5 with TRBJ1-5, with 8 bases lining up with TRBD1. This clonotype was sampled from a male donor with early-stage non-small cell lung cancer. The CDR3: CASRADRGPFQPQHF. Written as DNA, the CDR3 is TGTGCCAGCAGAGCCGACAGGGGTCCTTTTCAGCCCCAGCATTTT.